These 14 T cell receptor beta chains were all obtained from the same sample, sequenced in a study of T-cell reconstitution after alpha-beta-depleted transplantation in children. The library targeted TCRbeta and was prepared with unique molecular identifiers. From the PCR reads, TCRdb called clonotypes with MiXCR, one entry per CDR3 protein. The sample records fewer than 120,000 distinct CDR3 sequences, 10% being singletons. Sequencing was performed on PBMCs from the stem cell graft donor, taken from the stem cell graft. Source of these receptors: a human donor who donated a stem cell graft to a child with acute lymphoblastic leukemia.

This clonotype came up many times. The chain recombines TRBV28 with TRBJ1-3, with D tentatively TRBD1 (6 bases). V was cut by 7 bases and J by 15 bases, with 16 bases left in between. The germline V gene has CDR1 MDHEN and CDR2 SYDVKM. This CDR3 is 11 amino acids long. The CDR3 coding sequence is TGTGCCAGCACCGCCCGGGGGCGAGGATATTTT. Encoded protein: CASTARGRGYF.

About this clonotype itself: A much larger clone lies a single base off, so this may be a read error. The CDR3 here is CSSSLSWGTGELFF. CDR3 DNA: TGCTCCAGCAGCTTGAGCTGGGGAACCGGGGAGCTGTTTTTT. The chain is built from TRBV5-1 and TRBJ2-2; no firm D call. From germline, CDR1 is SGHRS and CDR2 YFSETQ. The CDR3 length is 14 residues.

This clonotype was counted at least ten times. This chain joins TRBV7-3 and TRBJ2-3; 13 nucleotides match TRBD2. CDR1 is SGHTA, CDR2 FQGTGA, per germline. The CDR3 covers 19 residues. The ends lost 7 bases at V and 0 bases at J; junction bases unmatched: 13. This chain's CDR3 is CASNPKPGLAGMSTDTQYF. For the CDR3, the DNA is TGTGCCAGCAACCCCAAACCGGGACTAGCGGGAATGAGCACAGATACGCAGTATTTT.

This clonotype was recorded at least ten times. The gene calls are TRBV7-9 and TRBJ1-2; maybe TRBD1 (5 bases). Germline V gene data show CDR1 as SEHNR and CDR2 as FQNEAQ (reference sequence). Trimming shortened V by 5 bases and J by 2 bases, and 12 bases separated the two germline ends. The CDR3 covers 14 residues. The CDR3 protein is CASSVGRKNYGYTF. CDR3 sequence (DNA): TGTGCCAGCAGCGTGGGACGCAAAAACTATGGCTACACCTTC.

At least ten counts were recorded for this clonotype. V gene TRBV20-1 combines with J gene TRBJ1-4; D unclear. The CDR3 is 14 amino acids. V lost 1 base and J 4 bases, leaving 10 bases between the germline ends. CDR1 is DFQATT, CDR2 SNEGSKA, per germline (reference sequence). The CDR3 DNA reads TGCAGTGCTAGAGGGTCCGGACTTAATGAAAAACTGTTTTTT. Translated: CSARGSGLNEKLFF.

This clonotype was recorded many times. The rearrangement joins TRBV7-2 to TRBJ1-4; D is unclear. The germline gives CDR1 SGHTA, CDR2 FQGNSA. V lost 1 base and J lost 5, with 8 bases in between. This CDR3 contains 14 residues. CDR3 region: CASSLERRNEKLFF. The CDR3 DNA reads as TGTGCCAGCAGCTTAGAAAGACGGAATGAAAAACTGTTTTTT.

A remark on this clonotype: A much larger clone lies a single base off, so this may be a read error. V is TRBV25-1 and J is TRBJ2-3, with D unclear. The CDR3 length is 12 residues. Germline CDR1 and CDR2: MGHDK and SYGVNS. DNA of the CDR3: TGTGCCAGCAGTGAAGAGCTAGATATGCAGTATTTT. Amino acids: CASSEELDMQYF.

Many counts were recorded for this clonotype. The chain combines TRBV27 with TRBJ2-7; 7 bases agree with TRBD1. V lost 6 bases and J lost 3; bases outside the gene matches: 11. Germline CDR1 reads MNHEY; CDR2 reads SMNVEV (reference sequence). CDR3 length: 15 amino acids. CDR3: CASRQGRANYYEQYF. The CDR3 coding sequence is TGTGCCAGCAGACAGGGGCGGGCTAACTACTACGAGCAGTACTTC.

In the case of this clonotype: This may be a read error: a much more frequent sequence differs by one nucleotide. The genes are TRBV5-1 and TRBJ2-7; TRBD1 might be the D (5 bases). Germline CDR1 and CDR2: SGHRS and YFSETQ. V was clipped by 0 bases and J by 6 bases, with 19 bases between them. The CDR3 contains 16 residues. CDR3 coding DNA: TGCGCCAGCAGCTTGGAGGTGACGCAAGGGGCCAGCGAGCAGTACTTC. Its translation: CASSLEVTQGASEQYF.

At least ten counts were recorded for this clonotype. The chain joins TRBV6-5 to TRBJ2-7, with TRBD2 identical over 7 bases. Germline loops: CDR1 MNHEY, CDR2 SVGAGI. V shed 6 bases and J 0 bases; nucleotides not matched to a gene: 11. There are 16 residues in the CDR3. This CDR3 reads CASSSSSGLSSYEQYF. DNA for the CDR3: TGTGCCAGCAGCTCGTCTAGCGGCCTGAGCTCCTACGAGCAGTACTTC.

The table lists this clonotype with many counts. The V call is TRBV6-2 or TRBV6-3, the J call TRBJ2-7; D is ambiguous. The CDR3 length is 12 residues. With 5 bases removed from V and 3 bases from J, the gap between germline ends came to 8 bases. Germline loops: CDR1 MNHEY, CDR2 SVGEGT. In DNA, the CDR3 is TGTGCCAGCAGTCCTGAACGCTACGAGCAGTACTTC. This translates into CASSPERYEQYF.

There are many counts of this clonotype. The chain links TRBV10-3 to TRBJ1-2; no clear D. This CDR3 is built from 13 residues. CDR1 is ENHRY, CDR2 SYGVKD, per germline. V was shortened by 0 bases and J by 3 bases, with 5 bases between the two germline ends. CDR3 coding DNA: TGTGCCATCAGTGAGTCAGCCGACTATGGCTACACCTTC. It specifies CAISESADYGYTF.

This clonotype came up many times. This chain uses TRBV27 with TRBJ1-1; the match to TRBD1 covers 10 bases. The CDR3 loop spans 15 amino acids. Germline V gene data show CDR1 as MNHEY and CDR2 as SMNVEV (reference sequence). Trimming removed 5 bases from V and 4 bases from J; junction bases left unmatched: 7. The CDR3 sequence: CASSPPRTGGTEAFF. CDR3 DNA sequence: TGTGCCAGCAGTCCCCCTCGGACAGGGGGCACTGAAGCTTTCTTT.

In its sample, this clonotype was seen many times. This chain joins TRBV16 and TRBJ2-1; 8 positions match TRBD2. CDR1 is KGHSY, CDR2 FQNENV, per germline. This CDR3 region has 17 residues. V lost 1 base and J lost 0; bases outside the gene matches: 5. The chain's CDR3 is CASSQLLAGPSYNEQFF. The CDR3 coding sequence is TGTGCCAGCAGCCAATTGCTAGCGGGCCCCTCCTACAATGAGCAGTTCTTC.